A single sample is the source of the 6 T cell receptor beta chains below, sequenced in a study of cytomegalovirus exposure and HLA in healthy donors. PCR involved 60 Vbeta and 13 Jbeta primers. The repertoire was sequenced with immunoSEQ multiplex PCR; TCRdb's copy has only in-frame clones and lacks some. This table lists around 100,000 clones. The source material was PBMCs. Receptors were obtained from a man in his thirties or forties in good health and CMV-seronegative.

As regards this clone: Other nucleotide sequences from this sample produce the same CDR3. The V gene is TRBV7-2, the J gene TRBJ2-1; D not resolved. Trimming removed 1 base from V and 5 bases from J, with 6 bases in between. CDR3 size: 13 residues. From germline, CDR1 is SGHTA and CDR2 FQGNSA. The CDR3 is CASSLGQNNEQFF. The CDR3 DNA sequence: TGTGCCAGCAGCTTAGGGCAGAACAATGAGCAGTTCTTC.

The chain combines TRBV4-3 with TRBJ2-5; 10 nucleotides agree with TRBD2. Germline V gene lookup returns CDR1 LGHNA and CDR2 YSLEER. Trimming took 4 bases from V and 2 from J; bases not matched to a gene: 7. The CDR3 sequence is 16 residues long. CDR3 in amino acids: CASSLHSGGQQETQYF. CDR3 bases: TGCGCCAGCAGCCTCCATAGCGGGGGGCAGCAAGAGACCCAGTACTTC.

The CDR3, as DNA: TGTGCCAGCAGCCAGACTTTAGCGGCCCGCACAGATACGCAGTATTTT. Residues: CASSQTLAARTDTQYF. This chain links TRBV4-2 with TRBJ2-3; possible D gene TRBD2, 6 bases. Germline assignment: CDR1 LGHNA and CDR2 YNFKEQ. Trimming took off 3 bases at V and 1 base at J, with 14 bases between the two ends. CDR3 size: 16 residues.

The genes are TRBV5-6 and TRBJ1-1, with D possibly being TRBD1 (6 bases). The CDR3 extends over 13 amino acids. CDR1 SGHDT and CDR2 YYEEEE come from the germline V gene. The ends were cut back, 2 bases at V and 4 bases at J, with 9 bases in the middle. The CDR3 spells CASSFRGGTEAFF. CDR3 DNA: TGTGCCAGCAGCTTCAGGGGCGGCACTGAAGCTTTCTTT.

The DNA for the CDR3 is TGTGCCAGCAGCTTATTAACTAGCGGTAACTTCTACGAGCAGTACTTC. Amino acids: CASSLLTSGNFYEQYF. The V gene is TRBV7-9, the J gene TRBJ2-5; 8 bases map to TRBD2. TRBJ2-7 matches the DNA end more closely, so the J call is doubtful. The CDR3 runs 16 residues. CDR1 SEHNR and CDR2 FQNEAQ come from the germline V gene (reference sequence).

The chain recombines TRBV6-1 with TRBJ1-2; 9 nucleotides agree with TRBD1. The CDR3 loop spans 13 amino acids. Unmatched junction bases numbered 7, after V lost 6 bases and J lost 8 bases. Germline V lookup: CDR1 MNHNS, CDR2 SASEGT. CDR3 nucleotides: TGTGCCAGCAGACACTGGACAGGGGAAGGCTACACCTTC. Amino acids: CASRHWTGEGYTF.